This T cell receptor beta chain originates from a study of cytomegalovirus exposure and HLA in healthy donors. Study-wide background: A subsequent analysis stated that the 120 or so validation repertoires were run on the same platform as the roughly 710 first-cohort repertoires. Whole-study results and caveats: Reported results showed that the classifier diagnosed cytomegalovirus status with high specificity and sensitivity.

Trimming at V came to 2 bases and at J to 5 bases, leaving 9 bases not matched to a gene. This CDR3 is built from 17 residues. Germline lookup yields CDR1 SGHRS and CDR2 YFSETQ. Comment on this clone: Its antigen is still unknown.

This table comes from immunoSEQ multiplex PCR, and its TCRdb copy is limited to in-frame clones, with some not included. Seen here are roughly 98,000 clones, roughly 85% observed once, and the top ten hold approximately 4%. The sample was PBMCs. V and J are TRBV5-1 and TRBJ2-2; 10 positions match TRBD1. This clonotype was sampled from a woman aged 30 to 39 in good health and CMV-seronegative. This chain's CDR3 is CASSLTSGTGETGELFF. The CDR3 DNA reads as TGCGCCAGCAGCTTAACTTCTGGGACAGGGGAAACCGGGGAGCTGTTTTTT.